This record concerns one T cell receptor beta chain sequence. As yet, its antigen is unknown. The sample belongs to a study of T cells in tuberculosis. CDR1 and CDR2 from the germline V gene are LGHNT and FRNRAP. CDR3 size: 19 residues. V was clipped by 0 bases and J by 2 bases, with 17 bases between them. Assay used: immunoSEQ multiplex PCR; TCRdb lists only in-frame clones, some missing. The sample yields 35,000 to 40,000 clones, around 92% seen once. Findings of the study overall: Shorter CDR3-alpha in active tuberculosis partly drove smaller distances. Active tuberculosis TCR-alpha repertoires lay closer to GMM-specific TCRs than IGRA-negative controls, suggesting clonal expansion. A GMM-specific repertoire classifier reached approximately 90% accuracy, AUROC about 0.9.

The TCR comes from a donor aged 10-29 years with latent tuberculosis or without tuberculosis infection. Some clones in this sample may be carry-over from other donors' samples. The chain employs TRBV12-5 and TRBJ1-6; the D is unclear. Input material: PBMCs. The CDR3 sequence: CASGLVPIGQVAYNSPLHF. The CDR3 DNA follows: TGTGCTAGTGGTTTGGTACCGATCGGTCAGGTTGCCTATAATTCACCCCTCCACTTT.